This T cell receptor beta chain is drawn from a study of control samples from healthy donors and cancer patients. Unmatched junction bases numbered 4, after V lost 3 bases and J lost 3 bases. Germline loops: CDR1 SGHRS, CDR2 YFSETQ. This CDR3 contains 14 residues. Measured with immunoSEQ multiplex PCR; TCRdb has only the in-frame clones, and not every one. This sample has approximately 170,000 clones, with around nine tenths found just once. The sequence was collected from a man under 40 in good health. The source material was blood. The chain carries TRBV5-1 and TRBJ2-3; 7 bases agree with TRBD1. The CDR3 reads CASSSYRGTDTQYF. The CDR3 DNA sequence: TGCGCCAGCAGCTCTTACAGGGGAACAGATACGCAGTATTTT.